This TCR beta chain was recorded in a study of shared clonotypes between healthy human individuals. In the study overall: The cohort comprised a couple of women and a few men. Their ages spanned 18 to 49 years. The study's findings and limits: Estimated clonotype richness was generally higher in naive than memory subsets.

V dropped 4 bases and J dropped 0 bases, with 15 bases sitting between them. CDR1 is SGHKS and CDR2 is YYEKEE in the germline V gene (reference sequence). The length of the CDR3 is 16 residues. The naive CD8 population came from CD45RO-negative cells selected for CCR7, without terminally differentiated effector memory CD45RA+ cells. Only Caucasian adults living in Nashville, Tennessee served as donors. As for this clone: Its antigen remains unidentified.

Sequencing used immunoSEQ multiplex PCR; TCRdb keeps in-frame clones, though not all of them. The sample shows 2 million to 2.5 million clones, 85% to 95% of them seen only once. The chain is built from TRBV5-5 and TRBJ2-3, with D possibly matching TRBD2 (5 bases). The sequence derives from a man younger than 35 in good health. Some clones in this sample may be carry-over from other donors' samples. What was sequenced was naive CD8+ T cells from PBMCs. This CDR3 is CASSHWGATSTDTQYF. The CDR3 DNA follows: TGTGCCAGCAGCCATTGGGGAGCAACTAGCACAGATACGCAGTATTTT.